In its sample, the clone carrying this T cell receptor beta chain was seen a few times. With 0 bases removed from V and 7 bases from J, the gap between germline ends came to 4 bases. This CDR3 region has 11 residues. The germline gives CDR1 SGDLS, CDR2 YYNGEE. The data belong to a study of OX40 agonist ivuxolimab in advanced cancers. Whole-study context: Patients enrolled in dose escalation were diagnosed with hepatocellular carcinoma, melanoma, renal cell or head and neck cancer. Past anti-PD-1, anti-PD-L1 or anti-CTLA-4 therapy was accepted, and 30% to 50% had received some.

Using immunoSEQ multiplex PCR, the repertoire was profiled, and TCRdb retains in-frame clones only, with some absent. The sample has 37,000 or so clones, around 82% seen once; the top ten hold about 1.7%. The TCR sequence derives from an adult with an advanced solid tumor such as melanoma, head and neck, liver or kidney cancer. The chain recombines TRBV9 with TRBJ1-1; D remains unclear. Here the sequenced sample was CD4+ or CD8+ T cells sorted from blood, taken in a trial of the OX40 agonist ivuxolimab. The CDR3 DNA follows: TGTGCCAGCAGCGTAGTAGGTGAAGCTTTCTTT. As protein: CASSVVGEAFF.